This T cell receptor (beta chain) appears in the sequencing data of a study of CD8 T cells in Susac syndrome. After extraction with the RNeasy kit, about 0.5 to 1 ug of the RNA was reverse transcribed using random hexamers. A multiplex approach, immunoSEQ multiplex PCR, amplified TCR beta CDR3 across 54 Vbeta and 13 Jbeta. TCRdb called the immunoSEQ multiplex PCR reads again in MiXCR, with one record for every CDR3 protein. The sample includes fewer than 90,000 distinct CDR3 sequences, 93% seen only once; the top ten take 0.4% to 0.55%. Trimming removed 1 base from V and 6 bases from J, with 12 bases in between. The CDR3 contains 14 residues. The germline gives CDR1 SGHDN, CDR2 FVKESK.

This sequence originates from a human donor with Susac syndrome. The rearrangement joins TRBV14 to TRBJ1-1; D is unresolved. Sequenced sample: CD8+ T cells from PBMCs. CDR3 nucleotide sequence: TGTGCCAGCAGCCAAGGGGTTATCGAGGCTGAAGCTTTCTTT. Residues: CASSQGVIEAEAFF. The variable domain in full, with the rest retrieved from reference TRBV14 and TRBJ1-1, is EAGVTQFPSHSVIEKGQTVTLRCDPISGHDNLYWYRRVMGKEIKFLLHFVKESKQDESGMPNNRFLAERTGGTYSTLKVQPAELEDSGVYFCASSQGVIEAEAFFGQGTRLTVV.